This TCR beta chain was documented in a study of vaccination effects on CD4 cells after COVID-19. Study-level points and caveats: Healthy vaccinees' vaccine-induced clones included only 1 of 255 that recognized common cold coronaviruses.

With regard to this clone: What it binds is not known.

Trimming removed 0 bases at V and 0 bases at J, with 7 bases between. Germline lookup yields CDR1 SGHRS and CDR2 YFSETQ. The CDR3 has 15 residues. The method was immunoSEQ multiplex PCR; TCRdb's version includes in-frame clones alone and lacks a portion of them. The sample has roughly 41,000 clones; 77% are singletons. Viral peptide pool expansion of antigen-specific CD4+ T cells preceded sequencing in the ViraFEST assay. At the end of about 9 days of culture, CD4+ T cells were isolated. All vaccine recipients tested negative for nucleocapsid antibodies and had never contracted SARS-CoV-2 infection. The sample was CD4+ T cells from PBMCs cultured with HCoV-NL63 spike peptides, taken before COVID-19 vaccination. The TCR comes from a human donor who received a COVID-19 vaccine. The rearrangement links TRBV5-1 to TRBJ2-1; D unclear. The CDR3 DNA follows: TGCGCCAGCAGCTTGGAGGGAAGCTCCTACAATGAGCAGTTCTTC. It translates to CASSLEGSSYNEQFF.